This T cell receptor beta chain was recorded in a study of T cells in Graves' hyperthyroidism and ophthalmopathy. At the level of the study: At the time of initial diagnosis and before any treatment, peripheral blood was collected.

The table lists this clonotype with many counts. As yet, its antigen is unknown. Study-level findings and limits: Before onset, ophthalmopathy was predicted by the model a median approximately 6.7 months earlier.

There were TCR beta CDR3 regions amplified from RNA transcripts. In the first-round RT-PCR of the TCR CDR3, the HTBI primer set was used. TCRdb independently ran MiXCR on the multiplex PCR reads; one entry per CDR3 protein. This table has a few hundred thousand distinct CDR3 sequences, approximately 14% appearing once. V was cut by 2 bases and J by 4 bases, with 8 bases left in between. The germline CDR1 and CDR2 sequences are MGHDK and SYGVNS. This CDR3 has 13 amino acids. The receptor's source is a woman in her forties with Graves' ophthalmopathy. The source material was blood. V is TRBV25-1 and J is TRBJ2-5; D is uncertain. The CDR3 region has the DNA TGTGCCAGCAGTGAAGGGGTGTCAGAGACCCAGTACTTC. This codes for CASSEGVSETQYF.